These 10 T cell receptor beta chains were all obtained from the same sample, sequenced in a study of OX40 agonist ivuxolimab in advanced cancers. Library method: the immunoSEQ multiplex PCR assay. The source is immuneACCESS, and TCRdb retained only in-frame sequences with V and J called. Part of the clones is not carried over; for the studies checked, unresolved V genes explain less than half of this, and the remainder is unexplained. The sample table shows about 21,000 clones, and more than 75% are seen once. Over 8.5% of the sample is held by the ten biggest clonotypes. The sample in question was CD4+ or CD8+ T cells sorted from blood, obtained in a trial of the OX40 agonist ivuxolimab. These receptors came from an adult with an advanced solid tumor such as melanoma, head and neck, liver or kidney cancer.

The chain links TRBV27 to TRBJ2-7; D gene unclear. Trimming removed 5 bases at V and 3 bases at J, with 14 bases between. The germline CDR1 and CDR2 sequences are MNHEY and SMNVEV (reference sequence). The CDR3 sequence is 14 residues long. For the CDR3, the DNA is TGTGCCAGCAGTCAGACGGACGGCGTCTACGAGCAGTACTTC. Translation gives CASSQTDGVYEQYF.

This CDR3 is CASSSHRDRGRKYNEQFF. CDR3 bases: TGTGCCAGCAGCTCCCACCGGGACAGGGGGCGAAAGTACAATGAGCAGTTCTTC. The J gene is TRBJ2-1, the V gene TRBV7-9, with TRBD1 identical over 12 bases. Looked up from germline, CDR1 is SEHNR and CDR2 is FQNEAQ (reference sequence). V dropped 4 bases and J dropped 4; count of bases not matched to a gene: 11. CDR3 length: 18 amino acids.

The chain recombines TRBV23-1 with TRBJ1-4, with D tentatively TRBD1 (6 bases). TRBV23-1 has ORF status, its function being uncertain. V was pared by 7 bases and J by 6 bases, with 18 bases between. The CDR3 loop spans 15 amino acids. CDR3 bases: TGCGCCAGCACCGTCGGGGGGCTGGACGATGAAAAACTGTTTTTT. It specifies CASTVGGLDDEKLFF.

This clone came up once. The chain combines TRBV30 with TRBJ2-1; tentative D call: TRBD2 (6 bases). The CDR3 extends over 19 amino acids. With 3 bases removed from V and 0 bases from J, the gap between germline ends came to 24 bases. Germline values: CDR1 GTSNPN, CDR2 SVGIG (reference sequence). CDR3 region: CAWSSRDSAPPSSYNEQFF. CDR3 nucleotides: TGTGCCTGGAGCTCACGGGACTCGGCACCGCCGAGCTCCTACAATGAGCAGTTCTTC.

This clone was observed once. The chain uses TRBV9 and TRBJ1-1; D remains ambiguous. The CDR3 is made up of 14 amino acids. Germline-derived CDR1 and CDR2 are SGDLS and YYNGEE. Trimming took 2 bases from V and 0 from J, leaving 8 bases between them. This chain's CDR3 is CASSVGPLNTEAFF. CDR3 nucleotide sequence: TGTGCCAGCAGCGTTGGACCGTTGAACACTGAAGCTTTCTTT.

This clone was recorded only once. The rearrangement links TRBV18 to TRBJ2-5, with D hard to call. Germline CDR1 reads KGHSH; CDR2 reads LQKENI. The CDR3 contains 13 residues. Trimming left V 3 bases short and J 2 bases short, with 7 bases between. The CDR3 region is CASSPGGQETQYF. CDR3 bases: TGTGCCAGCTCACCGGGCGGACAAGAGACCCAGTACTTC.

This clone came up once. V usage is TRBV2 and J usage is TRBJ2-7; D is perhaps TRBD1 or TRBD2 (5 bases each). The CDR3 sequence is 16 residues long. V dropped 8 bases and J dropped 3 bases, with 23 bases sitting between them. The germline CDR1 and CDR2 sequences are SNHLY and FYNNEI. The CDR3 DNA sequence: TGTGCCAGCCGCTTAGTGTACGAAGGGACCAGCTACGAGCAGTACTTC. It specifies CASRLVYEGTSYEQYF. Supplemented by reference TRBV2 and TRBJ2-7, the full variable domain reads EPEVTQTPSHQVTQMGQEVILRCVPISNHLYFYWYRQILGQKVEFLVSFYNNEISEKSEIFDDQFSVERPDGSNFTLKIRSTKLEDSAMYFCASRLVYEGTSYEQYFGPGTRLTVT.

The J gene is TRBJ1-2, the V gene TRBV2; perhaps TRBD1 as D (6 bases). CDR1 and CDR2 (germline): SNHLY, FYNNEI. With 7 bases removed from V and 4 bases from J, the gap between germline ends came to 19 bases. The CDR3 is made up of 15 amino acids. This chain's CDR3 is CASTMAGAAVYGYTF. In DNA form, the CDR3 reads TGTGCCAGCACAATGGCAGGGGCGGCCGTCTATGGCTACACCTTC.

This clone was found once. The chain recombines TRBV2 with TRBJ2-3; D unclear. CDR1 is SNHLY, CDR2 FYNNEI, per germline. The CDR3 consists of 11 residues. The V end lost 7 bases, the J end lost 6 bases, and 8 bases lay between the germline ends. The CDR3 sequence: CASTAGDTQYF. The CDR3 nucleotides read TGTGCCAGCACCGCCGGGGATACGCAGTATTTT.

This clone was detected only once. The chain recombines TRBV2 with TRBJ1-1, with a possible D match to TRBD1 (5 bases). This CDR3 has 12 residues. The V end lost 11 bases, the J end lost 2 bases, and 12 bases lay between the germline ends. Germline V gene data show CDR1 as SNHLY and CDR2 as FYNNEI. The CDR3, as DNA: TGTGCCTCTAGACAGCCCAACACTGAAGCTTTCTTT. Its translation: CASRQPNTEAFF.